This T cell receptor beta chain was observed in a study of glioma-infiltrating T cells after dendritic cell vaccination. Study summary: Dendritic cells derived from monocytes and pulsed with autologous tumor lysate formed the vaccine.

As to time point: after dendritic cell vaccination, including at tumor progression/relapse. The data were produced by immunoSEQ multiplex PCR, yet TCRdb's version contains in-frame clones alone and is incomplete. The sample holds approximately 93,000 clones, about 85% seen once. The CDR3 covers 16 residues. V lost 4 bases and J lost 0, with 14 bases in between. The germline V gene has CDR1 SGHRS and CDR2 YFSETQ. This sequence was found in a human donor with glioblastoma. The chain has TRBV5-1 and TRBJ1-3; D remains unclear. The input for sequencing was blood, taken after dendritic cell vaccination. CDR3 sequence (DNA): TGCGCCAGCAGCGCCTCCCAGATGGTCTCTGGAAACACCATATATTTT. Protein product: CASSASQMVSGNTIYF.